The 2 T cell receptor beta chains presented below share a single source sample, sequenced in a study of T-cell memory formation after mild COVID-19. TCRdb re-analysed the 5' RACE reads in MiXCR, keeping a single row per CDR3 protein. The sample has fewer than 250,000 distinct CDR3 sequences, 15% seen once; the top ten hold less than 2.5%. What was sequenced was PBMCs or a T cell subset sorted from them (not recorded which). All receptors come from an adult woman who had mild COVID-19 (a few samples of this study predate the infection). Cell type and time point are not known.

The chain is built from TRBV4-3 and TRBJ1-3; possibly TRBD1 for D (5 bases). Germline lookup yields CDR1 LGHNA and CDR2 YSLEER. Trimming shortened V by 0 bases and J by 9 bases, and 15 bases separated the two germline ends. The CDR3 covers 15 residues. For the CDR3, the DNA is TGCGCCAGCAGCCAAGATGGTCAGGGAGATAGCACCATATATTTT. This translates into CASSQDGQGDSTIYF.

This clonotype was detected a few times. This rearrangement joins TRBV18 to TRBJ2-1; 9 positions agree with TRBD1. Trimming cost V 2 bases and J 6 bases; bases outside gene matches: 5. The germline gives CDR1 KGHSH, CDR2 LQKENI. This CDR3 comprises 15 residues. The chain's CDR3 is CASSPRQGVTNEQFF. As DNA, the CDR3 is TGTGCCAGCTCACCAAGACAGGGGGTGACCAATGAGCAGTTCTTC.